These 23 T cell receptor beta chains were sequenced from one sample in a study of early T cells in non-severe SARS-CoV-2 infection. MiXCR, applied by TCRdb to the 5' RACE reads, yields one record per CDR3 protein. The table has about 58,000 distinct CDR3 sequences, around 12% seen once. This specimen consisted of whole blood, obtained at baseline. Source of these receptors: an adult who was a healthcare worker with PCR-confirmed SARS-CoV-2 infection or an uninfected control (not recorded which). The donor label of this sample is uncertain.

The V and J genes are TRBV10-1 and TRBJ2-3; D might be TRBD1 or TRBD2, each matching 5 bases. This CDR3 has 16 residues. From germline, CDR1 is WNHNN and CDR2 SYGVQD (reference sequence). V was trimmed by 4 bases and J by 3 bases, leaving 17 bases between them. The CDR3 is CASSGDRDRVTDTQYF. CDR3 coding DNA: TGCGCCAGCAGTGGGGACCGGGATAGGGTTACAGATACGCAGTATTTT.

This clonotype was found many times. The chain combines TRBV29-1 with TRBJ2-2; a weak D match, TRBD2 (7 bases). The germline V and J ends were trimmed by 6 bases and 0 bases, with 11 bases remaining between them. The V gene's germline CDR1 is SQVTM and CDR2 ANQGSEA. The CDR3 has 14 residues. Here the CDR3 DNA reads TGCAGCGTGGTCGGGGGGCCGAACACCGGGGAGCTGTTTTTT. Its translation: CSVVGGPNTGELFF.

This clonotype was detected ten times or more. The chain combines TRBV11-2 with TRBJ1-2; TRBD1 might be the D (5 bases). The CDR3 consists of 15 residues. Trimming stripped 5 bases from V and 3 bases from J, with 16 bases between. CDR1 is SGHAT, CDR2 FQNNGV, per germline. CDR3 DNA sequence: TGTGCCAGCAGCCCCCACTGGGGGGTCGACTATGGCTACACCTTC. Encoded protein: CASSPHWGVDYGYTF. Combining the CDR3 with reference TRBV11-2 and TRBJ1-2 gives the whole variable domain EAGVAQSPRYKIIEKRQSVAFWCNPISGHATLYWYQQILGQGPKLLIQFQNNGVVDDSQLPKDRFSAERLKGVDSTLKIQPAKLEDSAVYLCASSPHWGVDYGYTFGSGTRLTVV.

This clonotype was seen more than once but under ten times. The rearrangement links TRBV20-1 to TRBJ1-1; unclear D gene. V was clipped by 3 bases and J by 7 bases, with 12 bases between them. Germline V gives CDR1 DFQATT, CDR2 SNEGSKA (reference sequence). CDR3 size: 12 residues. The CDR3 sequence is CSASIGGSEAFF. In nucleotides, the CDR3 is TGCAGTGCTAGTATCGGCGGGAGTGAAGCTTTCTTT.

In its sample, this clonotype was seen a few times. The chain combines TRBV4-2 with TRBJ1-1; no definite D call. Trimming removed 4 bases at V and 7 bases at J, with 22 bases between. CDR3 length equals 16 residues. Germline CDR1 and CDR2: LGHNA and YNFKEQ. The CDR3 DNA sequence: TGTGCCAGCAGCCGAACTGACCAGGTTGGGGAGGGTGAAGCTTTCTTT. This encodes CASSRTDQVGEGEAFF.

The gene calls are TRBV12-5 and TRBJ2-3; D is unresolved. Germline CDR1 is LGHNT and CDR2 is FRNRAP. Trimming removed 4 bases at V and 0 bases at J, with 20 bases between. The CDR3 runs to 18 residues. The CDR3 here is CASGSLLHLGRSTDTQYF. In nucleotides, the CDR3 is TGTGCTAGTGGTTCTCTACTACACCTCGGTAGGAGCACAGATACGCAGTATTTT. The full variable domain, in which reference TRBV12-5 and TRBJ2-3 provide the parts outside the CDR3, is DARVTQTPRHKVTEMGQEVTMRCQPILGHNTVFWYRQTMMQGLELLAYFRNRAPLDDSGMPKDRFSAEMPDATLATLKIQPSEPRDSAVYFCASGSLLHLGRSTDTQYFGPGTRLTVL.

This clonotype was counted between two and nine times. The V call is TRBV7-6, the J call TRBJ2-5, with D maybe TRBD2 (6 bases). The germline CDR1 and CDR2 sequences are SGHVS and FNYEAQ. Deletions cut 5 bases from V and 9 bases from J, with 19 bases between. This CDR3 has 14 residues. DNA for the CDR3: TGTGCCAGCAGCCTAACCCATTTGGGAGGAGCCCAGTACTTC. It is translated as CASSLTHLGGAQYF. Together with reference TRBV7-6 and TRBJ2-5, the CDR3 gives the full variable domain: GAGVSQSPRYKVTKRGQDVALRCDPISGHVSLYWYRQALGQGPEFLTYFNYEAQQDKSGLPNDRFSAERPEGSISTLTIQRTEQRDSAMYRCASSLTHLGGAQYFGPGTRLLVL.

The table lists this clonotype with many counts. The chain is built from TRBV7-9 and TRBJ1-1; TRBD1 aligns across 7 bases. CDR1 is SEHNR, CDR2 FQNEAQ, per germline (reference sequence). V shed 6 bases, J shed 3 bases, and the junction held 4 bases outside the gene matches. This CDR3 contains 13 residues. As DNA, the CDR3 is TGTGCCAGCAGTTTTGACAGGGACACTGAAGCTTTCTTT. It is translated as CASSFDRDTEAFF.

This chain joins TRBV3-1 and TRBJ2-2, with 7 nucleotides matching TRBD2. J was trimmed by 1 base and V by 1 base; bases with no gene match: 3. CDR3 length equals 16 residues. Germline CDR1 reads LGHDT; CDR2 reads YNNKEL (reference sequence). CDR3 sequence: CASSQAGLLNTGELFF. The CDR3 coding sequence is TGTGCCAGCAGCCAAGCGGGACTACTGAACACCGGGGAGCTGTTTTTT.

In DNA form, the CDR3 reads TGTGCCACCAGCGAAGGGACAGCCCGGAACACCGGGGAGCTGTTTTTT. It yields the protein CATSEGTARNTGELFF. The rearrangement uses TRBV24-1 and TRBJ2-2; 7 bases are shared with TRBD1. The CDR3 extends over 16 amino acids. V was clipped by 7 bases and J by 1 base; unmatched bases: 8. Germline V gene sequence: CDR1 KGHDR, CDR2 SFDVKD.

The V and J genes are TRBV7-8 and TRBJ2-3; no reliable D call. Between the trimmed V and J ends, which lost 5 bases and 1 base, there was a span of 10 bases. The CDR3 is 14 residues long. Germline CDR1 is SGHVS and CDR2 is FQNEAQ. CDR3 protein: CASSHLRGTDTQYF. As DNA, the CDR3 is TGTGCCAGCAGCCACCTCCGGGGCACAGATACGCAGTATTTT. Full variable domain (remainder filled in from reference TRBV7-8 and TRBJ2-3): GAGVSQSPRYKVAKRGQDVALRCDPISGHVSLFWYQQALGQGPEFLTYFQNEAQLDKSGLPSDRFFAERPEGSVSTLKIQRTQQEDSAVYLCASSHLRGTDTQYFGPGTRLTVL.

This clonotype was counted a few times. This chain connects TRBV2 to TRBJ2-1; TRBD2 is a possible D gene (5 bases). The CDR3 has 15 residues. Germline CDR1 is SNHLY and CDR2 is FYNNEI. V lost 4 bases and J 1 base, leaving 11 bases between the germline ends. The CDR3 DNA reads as TGTGCCAGCAGTGTTGAGGGCAGTTCCTACAATGAGCAGTTCTTC. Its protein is CASSVEGSSYNEQFF.

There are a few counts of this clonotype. The CDR3 bases are TGCAGTGCCCCCCGAGGAGGGGGTAACTATGGCTACACCTTC. It codes for CSAPRGGGNYGYTF. This chain uses TRBV20-1 with TRBJ1-2, with a possible D match to TRBD1 (6 bases). Germline V gene data show CDR1 as DFQATT and CDR2 as SNEGSKA (reference sequence). CDR3 length: 14 residues. Trimming left V 6 bases short and J 1 base short, with 15 bases between.

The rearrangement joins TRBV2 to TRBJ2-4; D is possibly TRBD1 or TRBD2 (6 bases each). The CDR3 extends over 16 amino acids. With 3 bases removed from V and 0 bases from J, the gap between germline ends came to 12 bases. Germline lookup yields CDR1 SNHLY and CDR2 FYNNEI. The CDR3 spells CASSDSGALAKNIQYF. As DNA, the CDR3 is TGTGCCAGCAGTGATTCGGGGGCGCTAGCCAAAAACATTCAGTACTTC.

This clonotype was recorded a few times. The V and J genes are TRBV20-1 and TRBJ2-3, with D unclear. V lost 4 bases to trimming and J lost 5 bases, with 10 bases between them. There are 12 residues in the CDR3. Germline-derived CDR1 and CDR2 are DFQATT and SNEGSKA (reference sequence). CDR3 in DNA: TGCAGTGCTATTCATTCGGGAGATACGCAGTATTTT. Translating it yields CSAIHSGDTQYF.

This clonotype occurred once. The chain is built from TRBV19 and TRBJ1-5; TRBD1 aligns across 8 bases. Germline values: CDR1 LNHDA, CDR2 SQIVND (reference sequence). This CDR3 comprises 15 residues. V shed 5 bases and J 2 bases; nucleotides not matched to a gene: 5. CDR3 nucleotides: TGTGCCAGTAGTCTCCAGACAGGGGGCAATCAGCCCCAGCATTTT. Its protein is CASSLQTGGNQPQHF.

CDR3 region: CASSFGTSNTGELFF. CDR3 in DNA: TGCGCCAGCAGCTTTGGAACCTCGAACACCGGGGAGCTGTTTTTT. The chain uses TRBV5-1 and TRBJ2-2; no definite D call. The CDR3 is 15 amino acids. Germline V lookup: CDR1 SGHRS, CDR2 YFSETQ. With 2 bases removed from V and 0 bases from J, the gap between germline ends came to 8 bases.

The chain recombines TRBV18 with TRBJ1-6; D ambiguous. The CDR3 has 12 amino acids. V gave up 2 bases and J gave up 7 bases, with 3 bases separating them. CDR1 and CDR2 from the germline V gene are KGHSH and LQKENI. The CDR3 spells CASSPGNSPLHF. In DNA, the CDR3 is TGTGCCAGCTCACCAGGGAATTCACCCCTCCACTTT.

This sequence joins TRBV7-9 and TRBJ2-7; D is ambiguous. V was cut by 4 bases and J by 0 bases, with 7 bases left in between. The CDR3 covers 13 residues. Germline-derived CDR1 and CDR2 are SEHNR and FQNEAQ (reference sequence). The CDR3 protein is CASSSESSYEQYV. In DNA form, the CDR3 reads TGTGCCAGCAGCTCTGAAAGCTCCTACGAGCAGTACGTC.

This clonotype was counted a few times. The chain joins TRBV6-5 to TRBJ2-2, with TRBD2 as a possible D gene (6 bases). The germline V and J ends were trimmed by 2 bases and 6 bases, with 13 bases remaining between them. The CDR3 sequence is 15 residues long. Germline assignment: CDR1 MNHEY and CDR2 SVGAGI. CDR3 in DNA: TGTGCCAGCAGTTACCTAGCGATGAGACCCGGGGAGCTGTTTTTT. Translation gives CASSYLAMRPGELFF.

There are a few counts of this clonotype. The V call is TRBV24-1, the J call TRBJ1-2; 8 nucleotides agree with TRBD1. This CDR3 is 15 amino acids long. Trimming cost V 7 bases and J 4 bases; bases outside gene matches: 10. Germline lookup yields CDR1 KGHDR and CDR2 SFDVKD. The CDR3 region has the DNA TGTGCCACCAGCCTCGGGACAGGATCTCCCTATGGCTACACCTTC. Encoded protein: CATSLGTGSPYGYTF.

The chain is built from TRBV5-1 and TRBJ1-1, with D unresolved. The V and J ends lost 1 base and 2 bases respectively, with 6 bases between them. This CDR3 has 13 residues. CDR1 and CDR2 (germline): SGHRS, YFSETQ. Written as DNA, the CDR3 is TGCGCCAGCAGCTTGACAGTTAACACTGAAGCTTTCTTT. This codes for CASSLTVNTEAFF.

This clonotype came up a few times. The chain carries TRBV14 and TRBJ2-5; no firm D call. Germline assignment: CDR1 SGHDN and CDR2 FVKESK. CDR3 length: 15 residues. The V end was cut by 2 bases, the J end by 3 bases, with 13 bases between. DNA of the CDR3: TGTGCCAGCAGCCAACAGCGACCAAGCGAAGAGACCCAGTACTTC. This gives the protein CASSQQRPSEETQYF.